What follows are 26 T cell receptor beta chains derived from one specimen sequenced in a study of response to subunit inactivated influenza vaccine. TCRdb re-analysed the RT-PCR reads in MiXCR, keeping a single row per CDR3 protein. The table lists 150,000 to 200,000 distinct CDR3 sequences, 9.5% to 15% of them singletons, with 25% to 30% in the top ten. This sample also belongs to another study, concerning T cells expressing NK-cell markers. That paper states: Generation of TCR beta cDNA was performed by 5'RACE template switching incorporating UMIs.

The sample was CD8+ T cells sorted from PBMCs, taken less than 13 days after vaccination. These receptors all stem from a middle-aged man who received an inactivated influenza vaccine.

The V gene is TRBV12-3 or TRBV12-4, the J gene TRBJ2-2; no reliable D call. Trimming cost V 6 bases and J 0 bases, with 8 bases left between them. The CDR3 length is 14 residues. As DNA, the CDR3 is TGTGCCAGCAGCAGGACCTCGAACACCGGGGAGCTGTTTTTT. It yields the protein CASSRTSNTGELFF.

The rearrangement links TRBV6-1 to TRBJ1-5, with a possible D match to TRBD1 (6 bases). Per the germline V gene, CDR1 is MNHNS and CDR2 is SASEGT. With 5 bases removed from V and 1 base from J, the gap between germline ends came to 18 bases. The CDR3 totals 17 residues. The CDR3 bases are TGTGCCAGCAGTAGGTCAGGGGTCCTTACGAGCAATCAGCCCCAGCATTTT. Protein: CASSRSGVLTSNQPQHF.

Points on this clonotype: Sequence at one end of the junction differs from germline and may be a read error. The chain recombines TRBV7-8 with TRBJ2-1; 9 nucleotides line up with TRBD1. This CDR3 comprises 14 residues. Germline V gives CDR1 SGHVS, CDR2 FQNEAQ. This CDR3 is CASSPGTGFSELFF. CDR3 in DNA: TGTGCCAGCAGCCCCGGGACAGGGTTCTCTGAGCTGTTCTTC.

The rearrangement uses TRBV28 and TRBJ2-2, with D hard to call. Between the trimmed V and J ends, which lost 3 bases and 4 bases, there was a span of 9 bases. The germline V gene has CDR1 MDHEN and CDR2 SYDVKM. The CDR3 length is 14 residues. The CDR3 nucleotides are TGTGCCAGCAGTTTGGTGGATCTCACCGGGGAGCTGTTTTTT. It codes for CASSLVDLTGELFF.

The chain combines TRBV20-1 with TRBJ2-5; D is unresolved. The CDR3 sequence is 13 residues long. CDR1 and CDR2 (germline): DFQATT, SNEGSKA (reference sequence). The V end was cut by 0 bases, the J end by 1 base, with 6 bases between. This CDR3 is CSARDLAQETQYF. CDR3 nucleotides: TGCAGTGCTAGAGATCTGGCCCAAGAGACCCAGTACTTC.

This sequence joins TRBV14 and TRBJ2-7; D could derive from TRBD1 or TRBD2 (5 bases each). V shed 3 bases and J shed 2 bases, with 14 bases lying between them. Germline V gene data show CDR1 as SGHDN and CDR2 as FVKESK. The CDR3 consists of 15 residues. The CDR3 region is CASSHTWDGTYEQYF. The CDR3 DNA is TGTGCCAGCAGCCATACTTGGGACGGCACCTACGAGCAGTACTTC.

Many counts were recorded for this clonotype. CDR3 coding DNA: TGCGCCAGCAGCCTGAATTCTGGAAACACCATATATTTT. It is translated as CASSLNSGNTIYF. The chain couples TRBV5-1 to TRBJ1-3; D gene ambiguous. The V end was cut by 4 bases, the J end by 1 base, with 6 bases between. The V gene's germline CDR1 is SGHRS and CDR2 YFSETQ. This CDR3 spans 13 amino acids.

This chain joins TRBV13 and TRBJ2-2; 8 bases are shared with TRBD2. Losses at the gene ends were 1 base for V and 0 bases for J; bases not matched to a gene: 10. The germline gives CDR1 PRHDT, CDR2 FYEKMQ (reference sequence). This CDR3 has 19 residues. CDR3 in DNA: TGTGCCAGCAGCTTAGAGCGAGCGGGAGCGACCCCGAACACCGGGGAGCTGTTTTTT. It translates to CASSLERAGATPNTGELFF.

The chain carries TRBV29-1 and TRBJ1-1; D ambiguous. V was shortened by 3 bases and J by 0 bases, with 14 bases between the two germline ends. The germline V gene encodes CDR1 SQVTM and CDR2 ANQGSEA. CDR3 length: 15 residues. As DNA, the CDR3 is TGCAGCGTTGAGGGATTCAACTACATGAACACTGAAGCTTTCTTT. Translating it yields CSVEGFNYMNTEAFF.

The gene calls are TRBV7-2 and TRBJ2-2; unclear D gene. Germline V gene data show CDR1 as SGHTA and CDR2 as FQGNSA. The V end lost 2 bases, the J end lost 4 bases, and 5 bases lay between the germline ends. CDR3 size: 13 residues. The CDR3, as DNA: TGTGCCAGCAGCTTAACGAGCACCGGGGAGCTGTTTTTT. Its translation is CASSLTSTGELFF.

The chain uses TRBV6-5 and TRBJ2-7; 8 bases are shared with TRBD1. The V gene end was trimmed by 6 bases and the J gene end by 3 bases; junction bases not matched to a gene: 7. Germline V gene data show CDR1 as MNHEY and CDR2 as SVGAGI. There are 14 residues in the CDR3. The chain's CDR3 is CASSYRGSGYEQYF. The DNA of the CDR3 is TGTGCCAGCAGCTACAGGGGGTCTGGCTACGAGCAGTACTTC.

The chain links TRBV4-3 to TRBJ1-5, with D unclear. Germline V gene data show CDR1 as LGHNA and CDR2 as YSLEER. CDR3 length: 15 amino acids. The V and J ends lost 3 bases and 2 bases respectively, with 11 bases between them. The CDR3 DNA follows: TGCGCCAGCAGCCAGAGATGGGAGGGCAATCAGCCCCAGCATTTT. It is translated as CASSQRWEGNQPQHF.

Of note for this clonotype: One end of the junction does not line up with germline, which may come from a read error. This chain connects TRBV28 to TRBJ1-1; tentative D call: TRBD1 (5 bases). CDR3 length: 13 residues. Germline CDR1 is MDHEN and CDR2 is SYDVKM. The CDR3 DNA reads TGTGCCTGCAGTTTAGACGTCGGGGCTGACGCTTTCTTT. Translated, it gives CACSLDVGADAFF.

This clonotype has more than one count but fewer than ten. The chain uses TRBV4-3 and TRBJ2-7; tentative D call: TRBD2 (6 bases). The CDR3 spans 16 residues. V was cut by 2 bases and J by 2 bases, with 16 bases left in between. Germline CDR1 is LGHNA and CDR2 is YSLEER. The CDR3 DNA reads TGCGCCAGCAGCCAAACTTCCGGGGGTTTGGCCTACGAGCAGTACTTC. Translating it yields CASSQTSGGLAYEQYF.

The J gene is TRBJ2-3, the V gene TRBV25-1; D possibly corresponds to TRBD1 (5 bases). In germline, CDR1 is MGHDK, CDR2 SYGVNS. The CDR3 contains 12 residues. V dropped 0 bases and J dropped 10 bases, with 8 bases sitting between them. Here the CDR3 reads CASSEYRDPQYF. In DNA, the CDR3 is TGTGCCAGCAGTGAATACAGGGATCCGCAGTATTTT.

V usage is TRBV10-1 and J usage is TRBJ1-3; tentatively, D is TRBD1 (5 bases). This CDR3 spans 15 amino acids. Germline CDR1 and CDR2: WNHNN and SYGVQD (reference sequence). The V and J ends lost 10 bases and 1 base respectively, with 17 bases between them. DNA for the CDR3: TGCGCCACTCCAAGATCGGCAGGGTCTGGAAACACCATATATTTT. It specifies CATPRSAGSGNTIYF.

This chain connects TRBV27 to TRBJ1-3; tentative D call: TRBD1 (5 bases). V was cut by 5 bases and J by 0 bases, with 11 bases left in between. The CDR3 extends over 15 amino acids. Germline lookup yields CDR1 MNHEY and CDR2 SMNVEV (reference sequence). The CDR3 protein is CASSPTGHSGNTIYF. CDR3 nucleotides: TGTGCCAGCAGTCCTACAGGCCACTCTGGAAACACCATATATTTT.

The chain joins TRBV6-5 to TRBJ2-3; D not resolved. This CDR3 contains 15 residues. V lost 2 bases to trimming and J lost 2 bases, with 11 bases between them. CDR1 is MNHEY, CDR2 SVGAGI, per germline. Here the CDR3 reads CASSYEVGYTDTQYF. The CDR3 bases are TGTGCCAGCAGTTACGAGGTCGGGTACACAGATACGCAGTATTTT.

The rearrangement links TRBV4-3 to TRBJ2-1; 10 bases map to TRBD2. Germline V gene data show CDR1 as LGHNA and CDR2 as YSLEER. This CDR3 comprises 16 residues. The junction had 6 bases not matched to a gene; V was cut back by 0 bases and J by 7 bases. The CDR3 loop reads CASSQDLSGGYNEQFF. CDR3 nucleotide sequence: TGCGCCAGCAGCCAAGATCTTAGCGGGGGGTATAATGAGCAGTTCTTC.

This clonotype was observed at least ten times. CDR3 nucleotide sequence: TGTGCCAGCAGCTTAGCTGACGGTTCCTACGAGCAGTACTTC. This translates into CASSLADGSYEQYF. The genes are TRBV13 and TRBJ2-7; D is unresolved. The CDR3 consists of 14 residues. The germline gives CDR1 PRHDT, CDR2 FYEKMQ (reference sequence). V was pared by 1 base and J by 1 base, with 8 bases between.

This clonotype has just a few counts. The chain has TRBV4-1 and TRBJ1-2, with 7 bases matching TRBD1. In germline, CDR1 is MGHRA, CDR2 YSYEKL. V lost 4 bases to trimming and J lost 4 bases; unmatched junction nucleotides: 6. This CDR3 is 14 amino acids long. The CDR3 loop reads CASSRGQAGYGYTF. The CDR3 DNA reads TGCGCCAGCAGCCGAGGACAGGCCGGCTATGGCTACACCTTC.

This chain's CDR3 is CASSTGLTFYEQYF. In DNA, the CDR3 is TGTGCCAGCAGCACCGGACTAACCTTCTACGAGCAGTACTTC. The chain combines TRBV13 with TRBJ2-7; weak D call: TRBD2 (6 bases). The germline gives CDR1 PRHDT, CDR2 FYEKMQ (reference sequence). The CDR3 is 14 amino acids. V gave up 5 bases and J gave up 3 bases, with 14 bases separating them.

V is TRBV12-3 or TRBV12-4 and J is TRBJ1-2; 8 nucleotides agree with TRBD1. The CDR3 sequence is 15 residues long. The trim removed 2 bases at V and 6 bases at J, leaving 8 bases unmatched. The DNA of the CDR3 is TGTGCCAGCAGTTTATGGGACAGGATCCTAGATGGCTACACCTTC. It translates to CASSLWDRILDGYTF.

This clonotype turned up a few times. The chain couples TRBV20-1 to TRBJ2-7; D may be TRBD1 (6 bases). Germline V gene sequence: CDR1 DFQATT, CDR2 SNEGSKA (reference sequence). The CDR3 has 13 residues. Trimming removed 0 bases from V and 2 bases from J, with 8 bases in between. The CDR3 DNA is TGCAGTGCTAGAGAAAGACAGGCCTACGAGCAGTACTTC. It specifies CSARERQAYEQYF.

About this clonotype: Since a much larger clone is just one base distant, this may be a read error. The chain combines TRBV27 with TRBJ2-3, with D perhaps matching TRBD1 or TRBD2 (5 bases each). Looked up from germline, CDR1 is MNHEY and CDR2 is SMNVEV (reference sequence). The V end lost 1 base, the J end lost 1 base, and 12 bases lay between the germline ends. The CDR3 has 16 residues. The CDR3 reads CASSLLGRAGTDTQYF. The CDR3 coding sequence is TGTGCCAGCAGTTTATTGGGGCGGGCGGGCACAGATACGCAGTATTTT.

The chain combines TRBV20-1 with TRBJ2-4, with a tentative D call TRBD2 (5 bases). Germline loops: CDR1 DFQATT, CDR2 SNEGSKA (reference sequence). V gave up 6 bases and J gave up 8 bases, with 14 bases separating them. The CDR3 runs 12 residues. The chain's CDR3 is CSAPPPGDIQYF. CDR3 bases: TGCAGTGCCCCGCCCCCCGGGGACATTCAGTACTTC.